The 16 T cell receptor beta chains below were found in one sample sequenced in a study of T cells after yellow fever vaccination. MiXCR, applied by TCRdb to the 5' RACE reads, yields one record per CDR3 protein. The data show a few hundred thousand distinct CDR3 sequences, about a sixth seen once. The input for sequencing was PBMCs, taken around 5 days after the first yellow fever vaccination. These TCRs come from a man in his late teens or twenties who received the YFV17D yellow fever vaccine.

The genes are TRBV12-3 or TRBV12-4 and TRBJ2-1, with D perhaps matching TRBD2 (6 bases). CDR3 size: 15 residues. Trimming took 4 bases from V and 5 from J, leaving 15 bases between them. CDR3 sequence (DNA): TGTGCCAGCAGTTACCGGGTGGAGGGAAACAATGAGCAGTTCTTC. Its translation is CASSYRVEGNNEQFF.

The chain employs TRBV27 and TRBJ1-2, with TRBD1 identical over 7 bases. The V gene end was trimmed by 4 bases and the J gene end by 8 bases; junction bases not matched to a gene: 10. This CDR3 region has 14 residues. Germline CDR1 is MNHEY and CDR2 is SMNVEV (reference sequence). The DNA of the CDR3 is TGTGCCAGCAGTTCCACAGGGGTGGCGTGGGGCTACACCTTC. It yields the protein CASSSTGVAWGYTF.

This clonotype was detected ten times or more. One end of the junction fails to match germline, which may point to a read error. This chain uses TRBV7-2 with TRBJ2-7; D is unclear. Germline lookup yields CDR1 SGHTA and CDR2 FQGNSA. The CDR3 covers 11 residues. As DNA, the CDR3 is TGTGCCAGCAGCTTAGAAGGGTACATCCACTTC. It translates to CASSLEGYIHF.

The V call is TRBV7-9, the J call TRBJ2-1; D perhaps matches TRBD1 (6 bases). Trimming took off 3 bases at V and 8 bases at J, with 8 bases between the two ends. Per germline, CDR1 SEHNR and CDR2 FQNEAQ (reference sequence). The CDR3 extends over 12 amino acids. CDR3 residues: CASSFWGHEQFF. As DNA, the CDR3 is TGTGCCAGCAGCTTTTGGGGGCATGAGCAGTTCTTC.

In this sample, this clonotype turned up a few times. The V and J genes are TRBV7-2 and TRBJ2-3, with D uncertain. The ends were cut back, 3 bases at V and 3 bases at J, with 4 bases in the middle. CDR1 is SGHTA, CDR2 FQGNSA, per germline. This CDR3 spans 12 amino acids. CDR3 protein: CASSFITDTQYF. The CDR3 bases are TGTGCCAGCAGCTTCATAACAGATACGCAGTATTTT. Full variable domain (rest looked up from reference TRBV7-2 and TRBJ2-3): GAGVSQSPSNKVTEKGKDVELRCDPISGHTALYWYRQSLGQGLEFLIYFQGNSAPDKSGLPSDRFSAERTGGSVSTLTIQRTQQEDSAVYLCASSFITDTQYFGPGTRLTVL.

This clonotype was recorded a few times. The V call is TRBV9, the J call TRBJ2-2; 8 nucleotides agree with TRBD2. CDR1 and CDR2 from the germline V gene are SGDLS and YYNGEE. The CDR3 loop spans 16 amino acids. V was pared by 3 bases and J by 5 bases, with 9 bases of the junction left unmatched. CDR3 region: CASSASGGEVTGELFF. The DNA of the CDR3 is TGTGCCAGCAGCGCCTCCGGGGGGGAGGTTACCGGGGAGCTGTTTTTT.

This clonotype was observed many times. V gene TRBV12-3 or TRBV12-4 combines with J gene TRBJ2-7; 11 bases are shared with TRBD2. After removal of 6 bases from V and 6 bases from J, the junction contained 10 bases not matched to a gene. This CDR3 contains 15 residues. CDR3 protein: CASRNTGTSGTEQYF. The DNA for the CDR3 is TGTGCCAGCAGGAACACCGGGACTAGCGGAACCGAGCAGTACTTC.

This clonotype was recorded at least ten times. This sequence joins TRBV11-3 and TRBJ2-1; TRBD2 matches 9 bases. Germline CDR1 and CDR2: SGHNT and YENEEA. V shed 1 base, J shed 6 bases, and the junction held 7 bases outside the gene matches. This CDR3 has 16 amino acids. The chain's CDR3 is CASSLVGGGAGNEQFF. CDR3 DNA: TGTGCCAGCAGCTTAGTCGGCGGGGGGGCCGGCAATGAGCAGTTCTTC.

The chain couples TRBV6-5 to TRBJ2-3; D is undetermined. The CDR3 has 17 residues. Germline V lookup: CDR1 MNHEY, CDR2 SVGAGI. V gave up 0 bases and J gave up 4 bases, with 17 bases separating them. The CDR3 loop reads CASSYSISFGSSDTQYF. In DNA, the CDR3 is TGTGCCAGCAGTTACTCCATCAGTTTCGGTTCATCAGATACGCAGTATTTT.

The chain has TRBV6-2 or TRBV6-3 and TRBJ1-1; a weak D match, TRBD1 (6 bases). The CDR3 is 11 residues long. Looked up from germline, CDR1 is MNHEY and CDR2 is SVGEGT. V lost 4 bases and J 12 bases, leaving 12 bases between the germline ends. Here the CDR3 DNA reads TGTGCCAGCAGTTCGGCAGGGGAATCTTTCTTT. This codes for CASSSAGESFF.

Points on this clonotype: Since a much larger clone is just one base distant, this may be a read error. This chain links TRBV6-1 with TRBJ2-1; no reliable D call. Per germline, CDR1 MNHNS and CDR2 SASEGT. CDR3 length: 16 residues. Trimming pared 7 bases from V and 0 bases from J, leaving 16 bases between. In DNA, the CDR3 is TGTGCCAGCAACCCCGAGCGCCTCAGCTCCTACAATGAGCAGTTCTTC. Its protein product is CASNPERLSSYNEQFF.

The CDR3 region is CASSLGGIWISGANVLTF. The CDR3 DNA reads as TGTGCCAGCAGCTTGGGCGGGATATGGATCTCTGGGGCCAACGTCCTGACTTTC. The chain carries TRBV11-2 and TRBJ2-6, with D tentatively TRBD2 (6 bases). Trimming took off 3 bases at V and 0 bases at J, with 15 bases between the two ends. CDR1 SGHAT and CDR2 FQNNGV come from the germline V gene. This CDR3 comprises 18 residues. Looking up the rest from reference TRBV11-2 and TRBJ2-6 gives the full variable domain: EAGVAQSPRYKIIEKRQSVAFWCNPISGHATLYWYQQILGQGPKLLIQFQNNGVVDDSQLPKDRFSAERLKGVDSTLKIQPAKLEDSAVYLCASSLGGIWISGANVLTFGAGSRLTVL.

The rearrangement uses TRBV5-1 and TRBJ1-2, with no clear D. The CDR3 has 12 amino acids. Trimming pared 0 bases from V and 7 bases from J, leaving 7 bases between. Germline V gene lookup returns CDR1 SGHRS and CDR2 YFSETQ. CDR3 sequence: CASSLDLSGYTF. In DNA, the CDR3 is TGCGCCAGCAGCTTGGACCTAAGTGGCTACACCTTC.

The chain joins TRBV7-9 to TRBJ2-7; D perhaps matches TRBD2 (7 bases). Germline-derived CDR1 and CDR2 are SEHNR and FQNEAQ (reference sequence). The V end was cut by 5 bases, the J end by 3 bases, with 17 bases between. This CDR3 contains 15 residues. The CDR3 sequence: CASSPREGHSYEQYF. The CDR3 DNA follows: TGTGCCAGCAGCCCAAGGGAGGGACACAGCTACGAGCAGTACTTC.

This clonotype was seen only a few times. The chain uses TRBV20-1 and TRBJ2-3, with D perhaps matching TRBD1 or TRBD2 (6 bases each). The CDR3 totals 13 residues. The germline CDR1 and CDR2 sequences are DFQATT and SNEGSKA (reference sequence). Deletions cut 3 bases from V and 6 bases from J, with 13 bases between. The CDR3 nucleotides are TGCAGTGCTAGGGACAGCGGGCTGGATACGCAGTATTTT. Translation: CSARDSGLDTQYF.

The gene calls are TRBV20-1 and TRBJ2-7; 7 bases match TRBD2. V trimming: 3 bases; J trimming: 0 bases; junction bases outside the gene matches: 5. The germline V gene encodes CDR1 DFQATT and CDR2 SNEGSKA (reference sequence). The CDR3 contains 14 residues. The CDR3 DNA is TGCAGTGCTAGTATTAGGGACTACTCCTACGAGCAGTACGTC. Protein sequence: CSASIRDYSYEQYV.